This is a list of T cell receptor beta chains from one sample in a study of Ad26.COV2.S vaccination and SARS-CoV-2 variants. Sequencing was performed with immunoSEQ multiplex PCR; in TCRdb, only in-frame clones are kept and a portion is missing. The table shows about 250,000 clones, with around 87% occurring only once. The material sequenced was peripheral blood, taken in a trial of Ad26.COV2.S vaccine versus placebo. The receptors stem from a person aged 18 to 65 who received the Ad26.COV2.S COVID-19 vaccine or a placebo. CDR3s include the opening cysteine and the closing phenylalanine or tryptophan. D genes are given only for firm matches. Clone size is stated in some rows and not others, as once, few, many or a class when expanded.

d_call j_call clone_size v_call cdr3_nt cdr3_aa
- TRBJ1-1 - TRBV6-5 TGTGCCAGCAGTTACAGGGGGGGGAACACTGAAGCTTTCTTT CASSYRGGNTEAFF
- TRBJ1-1 - TRBV6-2/TRBV6-3 TGTGCCAGCAGTCCCCGGATTAGGACTGAAGCTTTCTTT CASSPRIRTEAFF
- TRBJ1-2 - TRBV6-5 TGTGCCAGCAGTTACTCAGAGGGTTACTATGGCTACACCTTC CASSYSEGYYGYTF
- TRBJ2-1 once TRBV11-1 TGTGCCAGCACCTTCGAGCGGAGCTCCTACAATGAGCAGTTCTTC CASTFERSSYNEQFF
- TRBJ2-3 - TRBV7-3 TGTGCCAGCAGCTCCGGTACAGGGATCACAGATACGCAGTATTTT CASSSGTGITDTQYF
- TRBJ2-7 - TRBV3-1/TRBV3-2 TGTGCCAGCAGCCTTGGCGTTTGGCAGCCCAACTACGAGCAGTACTTC CASSLGVWQPNYEQYF
- TRBJ1-4 - TRBV11-2 TGTGCCAGCAGCTTTGGGTCTCGGGGGTTTGAAAAACTGTTTTTT CASSFGSRGFEKLFF
TRBD1 TRBJ1-4 - TRBV19 TGTGCCAGTAGTATGGACCGACAGGGGAATGAAAAACTGTTTTTT CASSMDRQGNEKLFF
TRBD1 TRBJ2-1 - TRBV27 TGTGCCAGCAGTACCCACCGGGACAGCAGTTACAATGAGCAGTTCTTC CASSTHRDSSYNEQFF
TRBD1 TRBJ1-4 - TRBV3-1/TRBV3-2 TGTGCCAGCAAAAGCGACACGGGACAGGGGAATGAAAAACTGTTTTTT CASKSDTGQGNEKLFF
TRBD1 TRBJ1-1 - TRBV5-1 TGCGCCAGCAGCTTCCTTACAGGGGGCTCTGAAGCTTTCTTT CASSFLTGGSEAFF
- TRBJ2-7 - TRBV19 TGTGCCAGTAGTATAGGAAGGAGGGCGTACTTC CASSIGRRAYF
- TRBJ2-2 - TRBV5-8 TGTGCCAGCAGCTACGGGACAAAGTCCGGGGAGCTGTTTTTT CASSYGTKSGELFF
- TRBJ2-5 - TRBV10-3 TGTGCCATCAGTGACGGGACCCGCCAAGAGACCCAGTACTTC CAISDGTRQETQYF
- TRBJ2-1 - TRBV5-1 TGCGCCAGCAGGGGACCTTTCCCCGGCGATGAGCAGTTCTTC CASRGPFPGDEQFF
- TRBJ1-2 few TRBV15 TGTGCCACCAGCAGAGCGGCCCCCGAACAGGGATCCTTCTATGGCTACACCTTC CATSRAAPEQGSFYGYTF
- TRBJ1-2 - TRBV2 TGTGCCAGCAGTGCAAACTTTCGGGGAGGCTACACCTTC CASSANFRGGYTF
TRBD1 TRBJ2-7 - TRBV13 TGTGCCAGCAGCTCACGGACAGGTTCCTACGAGCAGTACTTC CASSSRTGSYEQYF
- TRBJ2-2 - TRBV5-6 TGTGCCAGCAGCTCCTCATTTGCGGACACCGGGGAGCTGTTTTTT CASSSSFADTGELFF
TRBD1 TRBJ1-5 - TRBV6-5 TGTGCCAGCAGTTCCTTCCGGGACAGAAGCAATCAGCCCCAGCATTTT CASSSFRDRSNQPQHF
TRBD1 TRBJ2-7 - TRBV19 TGTGCCAGTAGTACGGAGACAGGGGGTTCCTACGAGCAGTACTTC CASSTETGGSYEQYF
- TRBJ2-3 - TRBV7-9 TGTGCCAGCACCCCTCCCGGTGATACGCAGTATTTT CASTPPGDTQYF
TRBD1 TRBJ1-1 - TRBV28 TGTGCCAGCAATCTACCACAGGGGTCCGAAGCTTTCTTT CASNLPQGSEAFF
TRBD2 TRBJ2-5 - TRBV11-2 TGTGCCAGCAGCCCAGGAGGACTAGCGGGGGCTCGGGAGACCCAGTACTTC CASSPGGLAGARETQYF
TRBD2 TRBJ2-5 - TRBV19 TGTGCCAGTAGTCTCAACCCGGCGGGAGGGCTAGGGACCCAGTACTTC CASSLNPAGGLGTQYF
- TRBJ1-3 few TRBV29-1 TGCAGCGTTGAAGAGACCGTAGGAAACACCATATATTTT CSVEETVGNTIYF
- TRBJ2-2 - TRBV6-5 TGTGCCAGCAGTCAACTAGGAGCCGGGGAGCTGTTTTTT CASSQLGAGELFF
TRBD2 TRBJ2-7 - TRBV10-1 TGCGCCAGCAGCGGGACTAGCGGAGCCTACGAGCAGTACTTC CASSGTSGAYEQYF